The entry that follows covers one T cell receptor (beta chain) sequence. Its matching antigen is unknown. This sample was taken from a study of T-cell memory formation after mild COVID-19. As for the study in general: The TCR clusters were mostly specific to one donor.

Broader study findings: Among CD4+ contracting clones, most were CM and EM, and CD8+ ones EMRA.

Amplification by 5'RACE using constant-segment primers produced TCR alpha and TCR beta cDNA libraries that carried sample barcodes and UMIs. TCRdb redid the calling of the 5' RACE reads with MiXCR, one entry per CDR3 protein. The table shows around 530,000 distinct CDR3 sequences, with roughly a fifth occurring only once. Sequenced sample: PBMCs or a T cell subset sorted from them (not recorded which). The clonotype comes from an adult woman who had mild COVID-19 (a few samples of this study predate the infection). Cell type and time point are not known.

The CDR3 nucleotides read TGTGCCAGCTCACCTCGCGGAACCCAGACTCTTAACTATGGCTACACCTTC. It is translated as CASSPRGTQTLNYGYTF. The rearrangement uses TRBV18 and TRBJ1-2; D unclear. Germline V lookup: CDR1 KGHSH, CDR2 LQKENI. This CDR3 is 17 amino acids long. V lost 3 bases and J lost 1, with 18 bases in between.